This TCR beta chain was sequenced for a study of cytomegalovirus exposure and HLA in healthy donors. The CDR3 extends over 13 amino acids. Trimming left V 2 bases short and J 4 bases short, with 6 bases between. The V gene's germline CDR1 is SGHTA and CDR2 FQGTGA. The PCR was carried out with 60 Vbeta primers and 13 Jbeta primers. The method was immunoSEQ multiplex PCR; TCRdb's version includes in-frame clones alone and lacks a portion of them. The sample has roughly 130,000 clones; roughly four fifths are singletons. Source material: PBMCs. The TCR sequence derives from a woman in her forties or fifties in good health and CMV-seropositive. V gene TRBV7-3 combines with J gene TRBJ2-1; D unclear. CDR3 protein: CASSLEEYNEQFF. The CDR3 DNA is TGTGCCAGCAGCTTAGAGGAATACAATGAGCAGTTCTTC.